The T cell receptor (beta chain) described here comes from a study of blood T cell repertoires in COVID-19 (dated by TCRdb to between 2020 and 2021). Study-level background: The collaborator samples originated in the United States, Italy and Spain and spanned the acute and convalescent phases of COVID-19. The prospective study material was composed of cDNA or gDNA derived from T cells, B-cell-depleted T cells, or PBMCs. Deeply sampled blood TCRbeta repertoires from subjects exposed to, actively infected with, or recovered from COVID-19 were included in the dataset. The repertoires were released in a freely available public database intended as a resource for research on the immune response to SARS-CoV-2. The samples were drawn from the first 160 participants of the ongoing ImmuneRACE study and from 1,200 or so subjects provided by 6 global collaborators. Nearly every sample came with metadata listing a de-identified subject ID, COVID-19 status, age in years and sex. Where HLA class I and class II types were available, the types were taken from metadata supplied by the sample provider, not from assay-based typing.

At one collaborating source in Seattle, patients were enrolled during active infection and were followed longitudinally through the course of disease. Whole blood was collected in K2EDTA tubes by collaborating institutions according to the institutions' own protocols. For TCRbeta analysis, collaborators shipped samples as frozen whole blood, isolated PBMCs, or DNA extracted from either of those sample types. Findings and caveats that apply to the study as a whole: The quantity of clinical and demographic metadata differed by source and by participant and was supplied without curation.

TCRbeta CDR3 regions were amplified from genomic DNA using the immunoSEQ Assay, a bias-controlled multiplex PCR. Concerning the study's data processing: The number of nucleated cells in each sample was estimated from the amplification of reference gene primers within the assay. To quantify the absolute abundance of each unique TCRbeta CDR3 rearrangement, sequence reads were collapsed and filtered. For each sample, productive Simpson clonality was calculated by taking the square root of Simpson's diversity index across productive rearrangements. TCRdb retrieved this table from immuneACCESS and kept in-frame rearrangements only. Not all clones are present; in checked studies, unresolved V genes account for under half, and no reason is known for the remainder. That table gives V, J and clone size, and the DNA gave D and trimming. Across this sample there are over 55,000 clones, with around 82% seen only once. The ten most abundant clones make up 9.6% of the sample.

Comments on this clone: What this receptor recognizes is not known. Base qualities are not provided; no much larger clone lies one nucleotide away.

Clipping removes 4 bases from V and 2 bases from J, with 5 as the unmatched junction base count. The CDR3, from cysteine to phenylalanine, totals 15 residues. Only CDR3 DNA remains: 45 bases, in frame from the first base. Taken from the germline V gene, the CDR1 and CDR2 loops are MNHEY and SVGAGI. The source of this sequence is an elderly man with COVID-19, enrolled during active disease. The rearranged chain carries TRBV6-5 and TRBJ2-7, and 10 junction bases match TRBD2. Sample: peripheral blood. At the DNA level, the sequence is TGTGCCAGCAGTTTTAGCGGGGGGCGTACCTACGAGCAGTACTTC. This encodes CASSFSGGRTYEQYF.